These T cell receptor beta chains were read from a single sample in a study of T cell responses to AZD1222 COVID-19 vaccine. The repertoire was sequenced with immunoSEQ multiplex PCR; TCRdb's copy has only in-frame clones and lacks some. The data show 200,000 to 250,000 clones, under 95% seen once. Material: peripheral blood, obtained on day 0 of MenACWY control vaccination. The origin of the receptors is an adult in good health. The CDR3 runs from the conserved cysteine through the conserved F or W. The D gene is left open where the match is weak. For some rows the clone size is stated as once, few or many, or as a class when expanded; others skip it.

V gene	J gene	CDR3 length	D gene	clone size	CDR3 DNA	CDR3 protein
TRBV30	TRBJ2-1	15	-	-	TGTGCCTGGAGTGAAGCGGGTTTTGTGGGGAATGAGCAGTTCTTC	CAWSEAGFVGNEQFF
TRBV27	TRBJ1-5	16	TRBD1	-	TGTGCCAGCAGTCCTACCCGACAGGGGAGCAATCAGCCCCAGCATTTT	CASSPTRQGSNQPQHF
TRBV30	TRBJ1-4	12	-	-	TGTGCCTGGGGAGGGCCTAATGAAAAACTGTTTTTT	CAWGGPNEKLFF
TRBV5-1	TRBJ1-1	13	-	-	TGCGCCAGCAGCTTAGATTTTAACACTGAAGCTTTCTTT	CASSLDFNTEAFF
TRBV6-4	TRBJ1-5	15	-	-	TGTGCCAGCATCTTGCCGAGAGGGATGGGTCAGCCCCAGCATTTT	CASILPRGMGQPQHF
TRBV19	TRBJ1-5	14	-	-	TGTGCCAGTAGTAGGGGGGAAGGCAATCAGCCCCAGCATTTT	CASSRGEGNQPQHF
TRBV7-2	TRBJ2-3	13	-	-	TGTGCCAGCAGCTCGTCGACTTCAGATACGCAGTATTTT	CASSSSTSDTQYF
TRBV30	TRBJ1-2	13	TRBD1	-	TGTGCCTTGCCCCCGGGACAGAGGGGTGGCTACACCTTC	CALPPGQRGGYTF
TRBV28	TRBJ2-7	14	TRBD1	-	TGTGCCAGCAGTTTATCTACAGGGGTCGGCGAGCAGTACTTC	CASSLSTGVGEQYF
TRBV2	TRBJ1-5	14	TRBD1	once	TGTGCCAGCAGCCGGGACAGGGGAGGGCAGCCCCAGCATTTT	CASSRDRGGQPQHF
TRBV2	TRBJ1-5	15	-	-	TGTGCCAGCAGTGAAGAAGGGTTTAGGAATCAGCCCCAGCATTTT	CASSEEGFRNQPQHF
TRBV5-1	TRBJ1-3	17	TRBD1	-	TGCGCCAGCAGCTTGGGCGGGACAGGGGGCTCTGGAAACACCATATATTTT	CASSLGGTGGSGNTIYF
TRBV6-2/TRBV6-3	TRBJ1-2	12	-	-	TGTGCCAGCAGTAAGCCCAACTATGGCTACACCTTC	CASSKPNYGYTF
TRBV12-5	TRBJ2-6	15	-	-	TGTGCTAGTCGGGGACAATTCTCTGGGGCCAACGTCCTGACTTTC	CASRGQFSGANVLTF
TRBV11-3	TRBJ1-1	12	TRBD1	-	TGTGCCAGCAGCCTCAGGGGGGATCGAGCTTTCTTT	CASSLRGDRAFF
TRBV28	TRBJ2-4	16	-	-	TGTGCCAGCAGTCGTTTCAGGGCTTCGGGCAAAAACATTCAGTACTTC	CASSRFRASGKNIQYF
TRBV4-1	TRBJ1-4	16	TRBD1	-	TGCGCCAGCAGCCAAGAATCCGGGACAGGGGGTGAAAAACTGTTTTTT	CASSQESGTGGEKLFF
TRBV4-3	TRBJ2-1	16	TRBD2	-	TGCGCCAGCAGCCAAGGGTGGGCTAGCGGGGGGATTGAGCAGTTCTTC	CASSQGWASGGIEQFF